This TCR beta chain was obtained from a study of monozygotic twins with inflammatory bowel disease. Notes on the study in general: Comparison of concordant versus discordant twins revealed no difference in repertoire similarity, possibly due to limited power. Relative clonotype sharing with others was diminished in IBD patients versus healthy twins, particularly with disease activity. Varying immunosuppressive regimens may have increased patient repertoire variability.

Germline-derived CDR1 and CDR2 are SQVTM and ANQGSEA. The CDR3 contains 11 residues. The template-switching step introduced UMIs that carried a 6-nucleotide sample barcode. TCRdb reprocessed the 5' RACE reads and reports one entry per CDR3 protein, with no DNA. Found here are approximately 400,000 distinct CDR3 sequences; the top ten clones hold more than 2%. Remarks on this clonotype: The antigen remains unidentified.

This TCR derives from a human donor with ulcerative colitis or Crohn's disease, or a healthy co-twin of an affected twin (not recorded which). The sequenced material came from blood. The V and J genes are TRBV29-1 and TRBJ1-4. The CDR3: CSVARNEKLFF.